The sample holds a few counts of the clone carrying this TCR beta chain. This specimen comes from a study of patients and donors after allogeneic stem cell transplantation. Germline V gene sequence: CDR1 SEHNR, CDR2 FQNEAQ (reference sequence). The CDR3 totals 17 residues. The germline V and J ends were trimmed by 7 bases and 0 bases, with 20 bases remaining between them. TCRdb processed the RT-PCR reads anew with MiXCR; each CDR3 protein has one entry. The sample yields hundreds of thousands of distinct CDR3 sequences, about a sixth seen once. The chain is built from TRBV7-9 and TRBJ2-3; D not resolved. The origin of this receptor is a human donor who was either an allogeneic HSCT recipient or a stem cell or donor lymphocyte infusion donor (not recorded which). It is not recorded whose cells these are; they may come from a transplant donor. Source material: blood, either unsorted or a sorted T cell fraction (not recorded which). The DNA for the CDR3 is TGTGCCAGCACCATTAAGGGCAAGTCCTCTAGCACAGATACGCAGTATTTT. Residues: CASTIKGKSSSTDTQYF.